This is a list of T cell receptor beta chains from one sample in a study of blood T cell repertoires in COVID-19. The repertoire was sequenced with immunoSEQ multiplex PCR; TCRdb's copy has only in-frame clones and lacks some. The data hold 80,000 to 100,000 clones, with approximately 79% observed a single time. The specimen was peripheral blood. The receptors shown here come from a man aged 70-80 years with COVID-19, enrolled during active disease. Both conserved end residues are part of each CDR3. Each record gives: J gene, V gene, CDR3 protein.

j_gene: TRBJ2-3; v_gene: TRBV5-1; CDR3aa: CASSSGLARTDTQYF
j_gene: TRBJ2-2; v_gene: TRBV27; CDR3aa: CASCPQAANTGELFF
j_gene: TRBJ2-7; v_gene: TRBV5-1; CDR3aa: CASTNNRGSAPYEQYF
j_gene: TRBJ2-1; v_gene: TRBV19; CDR3aa: CASSTYSYNEQFF
j_gene: TRBJ2-1; v_gene: TRBV5-1; CDR3aa: CASSLAGGTYNEQFF
j_gene: TRBJ1-5; v_gene: TRBV12-3/TRBV12-4; CDR3aa: CASSLAPGQPQHF
j_gene: TRBJ2-2; v_gene: TRBV5-6; CDR3aa: CASSLEGQTNTGELFF
j_gene: TRBJ2-1; v_gene: TRBV6-5; CDR3aa: CASGGQTNEQFF
j_gene: TRBJ2-7; v_gene: TRBV10-1; CDR3aa: CASIYGSPSYEQYF
j_gene: TRBJ2-1; v_gene: TRBV19; CDR3aa: CASNDEASGRWGEQFF
j_gene: TRBJ2-7; v_gene: TRBV27; CDR3aa: CASSFRLAESEQYF
j_gene: TRBJ2-7; v_gene: TRBV28; CDR3aa: CASSWTGKYEQYF
j_gene: TRBJ2-7; v_gene: TRBV7-2; CDR3aa: CASSSAIEQYF
j_gene: TRBJ1-4; v_gene: TRBV3-1/TRBV3-2; CDR3aa: CASSFFGQGADEKLFF
j_gene: TRBJ1-2; v_gene: TRBV19; CDR3aa: CASSIDGVTGYYGYTF
j_gene: TRBJ1-1; v_gene: TRBV18; CDR3aa: CASSPYMNTEAFF
j_gene: TRBJ1-6; v_gene: TRBV27; CDR3aa: CASSLLGQGGSPLHF
j_gene: TRBJ2-3; v_gene: TRBV19; CDR3aa: CASSTTGDGTDTQYF
j_gene: TRBJ2-3; v_gene: TRBV5-1; CDR3aa: CASSLEAGGLDTQYF
j_gene: TRBJ1-1; v_gene: TRBV29-1; CDR3aa: CSVLKTGLTEAFF
j_gene: TRBJ1-1; v_gene: TRBV7-9; CDR3aa: CASSFLSNTEAFF
j_gene: TRBJ2-3; v_gene: TRBV5-4; CDR3aa: CASSKLIAGGPADTQYF
j_gene: TRBJ2-5; v_gene: TRBV18; CDR3aa: CASSPPWGQGTAQYF
j_gene: TRBJ2-7; v_gene: TRBV27; CDR3aa: CASSYQAAGVREQYF
j_gene: TRBJ2-5; v_gene: TRBV7-2; CDR3aa: CASSLGSYRVQETQYF
j_gene: TRBJ2-7; v_gene: TRBV18; CDR3aa: CASSPGTGSYEQYF
j_gene: TRBJ1-6; v_gene: TRBV2; CDR3aa: CASHLAISPLHF
j_gene: TRBJ1-5; v_gene: TRBV11-1; CDR3aa: CASSPTGNRQPQHF
j_gene: TRBJ1-2; v_gene: TRBV5-1; CDR3aa: CASSRGDGGNYGYTF
j_gene: TRBJ2-2; v_gene: TRBV5-1; CDR3aa: CASSLDLESQTYDVGELFF
j_gene: TRBJ1-3; v_gene: TRBV5-1; CDR3aa: CASSISGGGNTIYF
j_gene: TRBJ2-1; v_gene: TRBV7-8; CDR3aa: CASSHHSGRVEQFF
j_gene: TRBJ1-2; v_gene: TRBV7-9; CDR3aa: CASTPIQGNYGYTF
j_gene: TRBJ1-1; v_gene: TRBV5-1; CDR3aa: CASSLEGGNTEAFF
j_gene: TRBJ2-1; v_gene: TRBV5-1; CDR3aa: CASSPDRSSYNEQFF
j_gene: TRBJ2-1; v_gene: TRBV11-2; CDR3aa: CASSPSPLRSSYNEQFF
j_gene: TRBJ1-1; v_gene: TRBV12-3/TRBV12-4; CDR3aa: CASSRTEAFF
j_gene: TRBJ2-3; v_gene: TRBV5-5; CDR3aa: CASSLGPTDTQYF
j_gene: TRBJ2-1; v_gene: TRBV7-9; CDR3aa: CASSVGTSGYNEQFF
j_gene: TRBJ2-5; v_gene: TRBV27; CDR3aa: CASSPSLRGRGTQYF
j_gene: TRBJ1-2; v_gene: TRBV5-5; CDR3aa: CASSPGGGGYTF
j_gene: TRBJ1-1; v_gene: TRBV3-1/TRBV3-2; CDR3aa: CASSRLDRGEAFF
j_gene: TRBJ2-7; v_gene: TRBV11-2; CDR3aa: CASSLSGRLNEQYF
j_gene: TRBJ2-1; v_gene: TRBV9; CDR3aa: CASSLDALDEQFF
j_gene: TRBJ2-2; v_gene: TRBV4-3; CDR3aa: CASSQERLAVLNTGELFF
j_gene: TRBJ1-2; v_gene: TRBV28; CDR3aa: CASSSRGGYTF
j_gene: TRBJ1-2; v_gene: TRBV9; CDR3aa: CASSAGTGINGYTF
j_gene: TRBJ1-2; v_gene: TRBV18; CDR3aa: CASSRSLRQGMLGYTF
j_gene: TRBJ1-5; v_gene: TRBV4-3; CDR3aa: CASSQEGGLSNQPQHF
j_gene: TRBJ1-6; v_gene: TRBV27; CDR3aa: CASSTQGQGHGISPLHF
j_gene: TRBJ1-1; v_gene: TRBV28; CDR3aa: CASSFPVTGGTEAFF
j_gene: TRBJ1-1; v_gene: TRBV11-3; CDR3aa: CASSPDRYTEAFF
j_gene: TRBJ1-1; v_gene: TRBV3-1/TRBV3-2; CDR3aa: CASSQDPTLNTEAFF
j_gene: TRBJ2-3; v_gene: TRBV4-3; CDR3aa: CASSLGTGSTDTQYF
j_gene: TRBJ1-1; v_gene: TRBV4-2; CDR3aa: CASSQDTNTGEAFF
j_gene: TRBJ2-3; v_gene: TRBV4-1; CDR3aa: CASSPGQGDADTQYF
j_gene: TRBJ2-2; v_gene: TRBV6-4; CDR3aa: CASSEQGAGTGELFF
j_gene: TRBJ2-1; v_gene: TRBV28; CDR3aa: CASLVQGGGRREQFF
j_gene: TRBJ2-7; v_gene: TRBV5-5; CDR3aa: CASSLTPGQSYEQYF